This section outlines one TCR beta chain sequence together with its context. The sample originates from a study of OX40 agonist ivuxolimab in advanced cancers. Overall study: Patients receiving dose escalation had hepatocellular carcinoma, melanoma, renal cell or head and neck cancer.

Generated by immunoSEQ multiplex PCR, the TCRdb table keeps only in-frame clones and is missing some. The data contain 65,000 to 95,000 clones, roughly 88% of them singletons. With 3 bases removed from V and 1 base from J, the gap between germline ends came to 12 bases. The CDR3 extends over 15 amino acids. The germline V gene encodes CDR1 SGHVS and CDR2 FNYEAQ. The sequenced sample was CD4+ or CD8+ T cells sorted from blood, obtained in a trial of the OX40 agonist ivuxolimab. This sequence was found in an adult with an advanced solid tumor such as melanoma, head and neck, liver or kidney cancer. The chain is built from TRBV7-6 and TRBJ1-1; D might be TRBD1 (5 bases). The CDR3 sequence: CASSFGPGTNTEAFF. CDR3 nucleotide sequence: TGTGCCAGCAGCTTCGGCCCGGGGACGAACACTGAAGCTTTCTTT.